The 20 T cell receptor beta chains presented below share a single source sample, sequenced in a study of neurological immune-mediated disorders. Each CDR3 protein gets one entry after TCRdb re-called the 5' RACE reads with MiXCR. The data hold 20,000 to 30,000 distinct CDR3 sequences, with roughly 2.7% observed a single time. Material: PBMCs. The receptors here all came from a woman aged 50 to 60 with multiple sclerosis.

The sample holds many counts of this clonotype. V usage is TRBV2 and J usage is TRBJ2-3; unclear D gene. Germline V CDR1 and CDR2: SNHLY, FYNNEI. This CDR3 contains 13 residues. V was cut by 3 bases and J by 2 bases, with 6 bases left in between. The chain's CDR3 is CASSETATDTQYF. The CDR3 DNA is TGTGCCAGCAGTGAGACCGCCACAGATACGCAGTATTTT.

This clonotype was seen ten or more times. The J gene is TRBJ2-7, the V gene TRBV12-3 or TRBV12-4, with D perhaps matching TRBD1 (6 bases). The V gene lost 6 bases and the J gene lost 3 bases, with 12 bases spanning the gap. The CDR3 sequence is 13 residues long. The CDR3 nucleotides are TGTGCCAGCAGCCGACAGGAATTCTACGAGCAGTACTTC. It translates to CASSRQEFYEQYF.

Ten or more counts support this clonotype. V and J are TRBV7-9 and TRBJ2-5; 7 bases agree with TRBD1. This CDR3 contains 16 residues. The trim removed 3 bases at V and 3 bases at J, leaving 10 bases unmatched. Germline CDR1 is SEHNR and CDR2 is FQNEAQ (reference sequence). The CDR3 loop reads CASSFPRQGSEETQYF. The CDR3 DNA is TGTGCCAGCAGCTTCCCCAGACAGGGTTCAGAAGAGACCCAGTACTTC. The full variable domain, rest sourced from reference TRBV7-9 and TRBJ2-5, is DTGVSQNPRHKITKRGQNVTFRCDPISEHNRLYWYRQTLGQGPEFLTYFQNEAQLEKSRLLSDRFSAERPKGSFSTLEIQRTEQGDSAMYLCASSFPRQGSEETQYFGPGTRLLVL.

This clonotype was detected many times. This chain uses TRBV5-1 with TRBJ1-2, with 8 bases identical to TRBD1. The V and J ends lost 0 bases and 4 bases, in that order; junction bases with no gene match: 5. The germline CDR1 and CDR2 sequences are SGHRS and YFSETQ. This CDR3 contains 15 residues. The CDR3 DNA is TGCGCCAGCAGCTTGGTCGGGACAGGCATCTATGGCTACACCTTC. This translates into CASSLVGTGIYGYTF.

Relative to its sample, this clonotype is medium-sized (0.01 to 0.1%). This chain connects TRBV12-3 or TRBV12-4 to TRBJ1-1; D is unresolved. CDR3 length: 13 residues. V was trimmed by 3 bases and J by 4 bases, leaving 9 bases between them. CDR3 sequence reads: CASSFMGSTEAFF. DNA for the CDR3: TGTGCCAGCAGTTTTATGGGGTCCACTGAAGCTTTCTTT.

The V call is TRBV12-3 or TRBV12-4, the J call TRBJ1-1; D remains ambiguous. The germline V and J ends were trimmed by 5 bases and 2 bases, with 12 bases remaining between them. This CDR3 region has 14 residues. Written as DNA, the CDR3 is TGTGCCAGCAGTCTCCGGACGACTAACACTGAAGCTTTCTTT. Amino acids: CASSLRTTNTEAFF.

This clonotype has just a few counts. An end of the junction does not agree with germline; a read error may underlie this. This chain connects TRBV20-1 to TRBJ2-2; possible D gene TRBD2, 7 bases. From germline, CDR1 is DFQATT and CDR2 SNEGSKA (reference sequence). The CDR3 has 14 residues. The DNA of the CDR3 is TGCAGTGCTAGGGGGGGGGCCGACACCGGTGAGCTGTTTTTT. This codes for CSARGGADTGELFF.

This clonotype was observed many times. The chain employs TRBV20-1 and TRBJ2-7, with a possible D match to TRBD1 (6 bases). V was pared by 6 bases and J by 2 bases, with 17 bases between. The CDR3 runs to 14 residues. Germline V gives CDR1 DFQATT, CDR2 SNEGSKA (reference sequence). CDR3 in amino acids: CSAGYRVQAYEQYF. CDR3 sequence (DNA): TGCAGTGCCGGATACAGGGTCCAAGCCTACGAGCAGTACTTC.

The sample holds many counts of this clonotype. The chain links TRBV25-1 to TRBJ2-5; possible D gene TRBD2, 6 bases. The CDR3 contains 13 residues. Trimming pared 6 bases from V and 5 bases from J, leaving 13 bases between. The germline V gene encodes CDR1 MGHDK and CDR2 SYGVNS. CDR3: CASSRRSGETQYF. The CDR3 coding sequence is TGTGCCAGCAGCCGGAGGAGCGGGGAGACCCAGTACTTC.

This clonotype has a count of ten or more. The rearrangement uses TRBV6-2 or TRBV6-3 and TRBJ1-2; 8 bases are a match to TRBD1. The CDR3 has 14 residues. With V trimmed by 4 bases and J by 4 bases, 5 bases remained unmatched. Germline V gene data show CDR1 as MNHEY and CDR2 as SVGEGT. The DNA for the CDR3 is TGTGCCAGCAGTTTCGGACAGGGTGGCTATGGCTACACCTTC. It specifies CASSFGQGGYGYTF.

This clonotype was picked up many times. CDR3 loop: CASSLGGRAYEQYF. CDR3 in DNA: TGTGCCAGCAGCTTAGGTGGCAGAGCCTACGAGCAGTACTTC. This chain connects TRBV7-6 to TRBJ2-7; D is unresolved. Germline CDR1 and CDR2: SGHVS and FNYEAQ. The CDR3 has 14 residues. V shed 1 base and J shed 2 bases, with 9 bases lying between them.

This clonotype was counted ten times or more. The V call is TRBV7-2, the J call TRBJ2-7; TRBD2 is a possible D gene (5 bases). The CDR3 is 17 amino acids. CDR1 and CDR2 (germline): SGHTA, FQGNSA. Trimming shortened V by 0 bases and J by 0 bases, and 15 bases separated the two germline ends. The CDR3 nucleotides are TGTGCCAGCAGCTTAGCTCGGGATAGGGCGGGCTCCTACGAGCAGTACTTC. This encodes CASSLARDRAGSYEQYF.

There are a few counts of this clonotype. V is TRBV20-1 and J is TRBJ1-5; D is uncertain. CDR3 length: 14 amino acids. The V end lost 3 bases, the J end lost 9 bases, and 18 bases lay between the germline ends. Germline assignment: CDR1 DFQATT and CDR2 SNEGSKA (reference sequence). The CDR3: CSASLGDPGSPQHF. The CDR3 nucleotides are TGCAGTGCTAGCCTCGGAGACCCGGGGTCGCCCCAGCATTTT.

This clonotype was recorded many times. The chain couples TRBV7-3 to TRBJ1-1, with D perhaps matching TRBD1 (5 bases). From germline, CDR1 is SGHTA and CDR2 FQGTGA. The CDR3 contains 16 residues. V was cut by 1 base and J by 3 bases, with 15 bases left in between. The CDR3 bases are TGTGCCAGCAGCTTAAATGGAGCAGGGAGGCACACTGAAGCTTTCTTT. Protein sequence: CASSLNGAGRHTEAFF.

This clonotype occurred many times. This rearrangement joins TRBV3-1 to TRBJ1-6; D unresolved. CDR3 size: 12 residues. The germline V gene has CDR1 LGHDT and CDR2 YNNKEL (reference sequence). V was cut by 4 bases and J by 13 bases, with 11 bases left in between. This CDR3 is CASSPSVGPLHF. The CDR3 DNA reads TGTGCCAGCAGCCCCTCCGTTGGTCCCCTCCACTTT.

For this clonotype: A much larger clone is a single base away; this may be a read error. This chain connects TRBV4-1 to TRBJ1-2, with D possibly TRBD1 on 5 matching bases. The CDR3 contains 16 residues. The germline V gene has CDR1 MGHRA and CDR2 YSYEKL. V was pared by 0 bases and J by 8 bases, with 19 bases between. The DNA for the CDR3 is TGCGCCAGCAGCCAAGATCAGGGCATGGGGAATCGCGGCTACACCTTC. Translated: CASSQDQGMGNRGYTF.

The chain carries TRBV12-3 or TRBV12-4 and TRBJ1-2; 8 bases agree with TRBD1. The junction had 11 bases not matched to a gene; V was cut back by 6 bases and J by 8 bases. The CDR3 is 14 amino acids. Written as DNA, the CDR3 is TGTGCCAGCAGCGGACAGGGTGGGGACGGCGGCTACACCTTC. Residues: CASSGQGGDGGYTF.

This clonotype was counted between two and nine times. The rearrangement uses TRBV7-9 and TRBJ2-3; 9 bases map to TRBD2. With 4 bases clipped from V and 0 bases from J, the junction kept 8 bases outside the gene matches. Germline CDR1 and CDR2: SEHNR and FQNEAQ (reference sequence). The CDR3 covers 17 residues. CDR3 sequence reads: CASSSPAAGGSTDTQYF. The CDR3 coding sequence is TGTGCCAGCAGCTCCCCGGCAGCGGGGGGTAGCACAGATACGCAGTATTTT.

The sample holds many counts of this clonotype. CDR3 nucleotides: TGCAGTGCTAGCCAGGGGGCGTTGGATACGCAGTATTTT. Amino acids: CSASQGALDTQYF. The gene calls are TRBV20-1 and TRBJ2-3, with 8 bases identical to TRBD1. V shed 3 bases, J shed 6 bases, and the junction held 5 bases outside the gene matches. The length of the CDR3 is 13 residues. CDR1 is DFQATT, CDR2 SNEGSKA, per germline (reference sequence).

This clonotype was seen ten or more times. The chain joins TRBV20-1 to TRBJ2-5, with D possibly matching TRBD2 (6 bases). The germline V and J ends were trimmed by 0 bases and 3 bases, with 11 bases remaining between them. This CDR3 is 14 amino acids long. CDR1 and CDR2 (germline): DFQATT, SNEGSKA (reference sequence). The DNA for the CDR3 is TGCAGTGCTAGAGACCGGGAGCGGGAAGAGACCCAGTACTTC. Residues: CSARDREREETQYF.